Sequencing of this T cell receptor beta chain was carried out in a study of chemoradiotherapy in HPV16-positive cancers. The data were produced by immunoSEQ multiplex PCR, yet TCRdb's version contains in-frame clones alone and is incomplete. This table holds more than 13,000 clones, just over 85% found once. Trimming took off 4 bases at V and 0 bases at J, with 14 bases between the two ends. The CDR3 length is 15 residues. Germline CDR1 reads SGHRS; CDR2 reads YFSETQ. Sequenced here: blood, sampled from a patient who underwent chemoradiotherapy. The sequence was collected from a human donor with HPV-associated anogenital cancer. The chain links TRBV5-1 to TRBJ2-7; D is possibly TRBD2 (6 bases). CDR3 in amino acids: CASSPLAGSSYEQYF. CDR3 bases: TGCGCCAGCAGCCCCCTGGCGGGGAGCTCCTACGAGCAGTACTTC. The variable domain in full, with the rest retrieved from reference TRBV5-1 and TRBJ2-7, is KAGVTQTPRYLIKTRGQQVTLSCSPISGHRSVSWYQQTPGQGLQFLFEYFSETQRNKGNFPGRFSGRQFSNSRSEMNVSTLELGDSALYLCASSPLAGSSYEQYFGPGTRLTVT.